Listed below are T cell receptor beta chains from one sample, sequenced in a study of T cell responses to AZD1222 COVID-19 vaccine. Some clones are missing from TCRdb's copy, which holds only in-frame ones; the method was immunoSEQ multiplex PCR. The table lists about 150,000 clones, roughly nine tenths of them singletons. Sequenced here: peripheral blood, sampled on day 0 of MenACWY control vaccination. These TCRs come from an adult in good health. The CDR3 runs from the conserved cysteine through the conserved F or W. Fields, in order: J gene, clone size, D gene, V gene, CDR3 protein, CDR3 DNA. A D gene is named only where the DNA matches it firmly. Where a row states a size, it is once, few, many or the class of an expanded clone; other rows omit it.

j_gene: TRBJ1-5; abundance: NA; d_gene: NA; v_gene: TRBV7-8; CDR3aa: CASSSRGGLQPQHF; CDR3nt: TGTGCCAGCAGCTCCCGGGGAGGGCTTCAGCCCCAGCATTTT
j_gene: TRBJ1-1; abundance: NA; d_gene: NA; v_gene: TRBV29-1; CDR3aa: CSGATSTEAFF; CDR3nt: TGCAGCGGTGCGACATCCACTGAAGCTTTCTTT
j_gene: TRBJ1-2; abundance: NA; d_gene: TRBD1; v_gene: TRBV12-3/TRBV12-4; CDR3aa: CASTDRGYGYTF; CDR3nt: TGTGCCAGCACCGACAGGGGCTATGGCTACACCTTC
j_gene: TRBJ1-1; abundance: NA; d_gene: TRBD1; v_gene: TRBV7-9; CDR3aa: CASSAGTGNTEAFF; CDR3nt: TGTGCCAGCAGCGCCGGGACAGGGAACACTGAAGCTTTCTTT
j_gene: TRBJ2-3; abundance: NA; d_gene: TRBD2; v_gene: TRBV18; CDR3aa: CASSQTSGAADTQYF; CDR3nt: TGTGCCAGCTCACAAACTAGCGGGGCGGCAGATACGCAGTATTTT
j_gene: TRBJ2-7; abundance: NA; d_gene: NA; v_gene: TRBV6-2/TRBV6-3; CDR3aa: CASSWRDFYEQYF; CDR3nt: TGTGCCAGCAGTTGGCGGGACTTCTACGAGCAGTACTTC
j_gene: TRBJ2-4; abundance: NA; d_gene: NA; v_gene: TRBV19; CDR3aa: CASMPSIAKNIQYF; CDR3nt: TGTGCCAGTATGCCCTCCATAGCCAAAAACATTCAGTACTTC
j_gene: TRBJ2-2; abundance: few; d_gene: NA; v_gene: TRBV6-5; CDR3aa: CASSLGRMSGELFF; CDR3nt: TGTGCCAGCAGCCTGGGGAGGATGTCCGGGGAGCTGTTTTTT
j_gene: TRBJ1-5; abundance: NA; d_gene: NA; v_gene: TRBV7-2; CDR3aa: CASSLAGTNNQPQHF; CDR3nt: TGTGCCAGCAGCTTGGCCGGGACTAACAATCAGCCCCAGCATTTT
j_gene: TRBJ2-2; abundance: NA; d_gene: NA; v_gene: TRBV27; CDR3aa: CASSMLGAVGELFF; CDR3nt: TGTGCCAGCAGTATGCTGGGGGCGGTCGGGGAGCTGTTTTTT
j_gene: TRBJ2-7; abundance: NA; d_gene: NA; v_gene: TRBV27; CDR3aa: CASSWVLFSEQYF; CDR3nt: TGTGCCAGCAGTTGGGTTTTATTCTCCGAGCAGTACTTC
j_gene: TRBJ1-5; abundance: NA; d_gene: NA; v_gene: TRBV10-3; CDR3aa: CAIGKEDQPQHF; CDR3nt: TGTGCCATCGGGAAGGAAGATCAGCCCCAGCATTTT
j_gene: TRBJ1-1; abundance: NA; d_gene: TRBD1; v_gene: TRBV7-6; CDR3aa: CASSVRQGSTEAFF; CDR3nt: TGTGCCAGCAGCGTCCGACAGGGAAGCACTGAAGCTTTCTTT
j_gene: TRBJ1-5; abundance: few; d_gene: NA; v_gene: TRBV7-8; CDR3aa: CASSLEGSNQPQHF; CDR3nt: TGTGCCAGCAGCTTAGAGGGGAGCAATCAGCCCCAGCATTTT
j_gene: TRBJ2-7; abundance: NA; d_gene: NA; v_gene: TRBV12-1; CDR3aa: CASINLISSEPPGGRKLQYF; CDR3nt: TGTGCCAGCATCAACCTCATAAGTTCGGAACCCCCTGGCGGGAGGAAGCTGCAGTACTTC
j_gene: TRBJ1-1; abundance: NA; d_gene: NA; v_gene: TRBV11-3; CDR3aa: CASSPTALNTEAFF; CDR3nt: TGTGCCAGCAGCCCGACAGCCCTGAACACTGAAGCTTTCTTT
j_gene: TRBJ2-3; abundance: NA; d_gene: TRBD1; v_gene: TRBV29-1; CDR3aa: CSVPGTGATSTDTQYF; CDR3nt: TGCAGCGTCCCCGGGACAGGAGCCACTAGCACAGATACGCAGTATTTT
j_gene: TRBJ1-5; abundance: once; d_gene: NA; v_gene: TRBV20-1; CDR3aa: CSASRGPTYNQPQHF; CDR3nt: TGCAGTGCTAGTCGGGGACCGACTTACAATCAGCCCCAGCATTTT
j_gene: TRBJ2-5; abundance: NA; d_gene: TRBD2; v_gene: TRBV10-2; CDR3aa: CASSEVAGQETQYF; CDR3nt: TGCGCCAGCAGTGAGGTAGCGGGCCAAGAGACCCAGTACTTC
j_gene: TRBJ1-4; abundance: NA; d_gene: TRBD1; v_gene: TRBV7-9; CDR3aa: CASSIQGADEKLFF; CDR3nt: TGTGCCAGCAGCATACAGGGGGCCGACGAAAAACTGTTTTTT
j_gene: TRBJ1-4; abundance: NA; d_gene: NA; v_gene: TRBV7-8; CDR3aa: CASSDRGRAEEKLFF; CDR3nt: TGTGCCAGCAGCGATAGGGGCAGGGCGGAGGAAAAACTGTTTTTT
j_gene: TRBJ1-5; abundance: NA; d_gene: NA; v_gene: TRBV6-5; CDR3aa: CASNVQRYSNQPQHF; CDR3nt: TGTGCCAGCAACGTACAGCGATATAGCAATCAGCCCCAGCATTTT
j_gene: TRBJ2-3; abundance: NA; d_gene: TRBD2; v_gene: TRBV27; CDR3aa: CASSFREGLDQSTQYF; CDR3nt: TGTGCCAGCAGTTTTAGGGAAGGACTAGATCAGTCTACGCAGTATTTT
j_gene: TRBJ2-5; abundance: NA; d_gene: TRBD2; v_gene: TRBV3-1/TRBV3-2; CDR3aa: CASSRGLAETQYF; CDR3nt: TGTGCCAGCAGCCGCGGACTAGCGGAGACCCAGTACTTC
j_gene: TRBJ1-6; abundance: NA; d_gene: NA; v_gene: TRBV4-1; CDR3aa: CASSPPQGGGGISPLHF; CDR3nt: TGCGCCAGCAGCCCACCCCAAGGGGGGGGCGGGATTTCACCCCTCCACTTT
j_gene: TRBJ1-5; abundance: NA; d_gene: NA; v_gene: TRBV3-1/TRBV3-2; CDR3aa: CASSQGGVGNQPQHF; CDR3nt: TGTGCCAGCAGCCAAGGGGGCGTAGGCAATCAGCCCCAGCATTTT
j_gene: TRBJ2-5; abundance: NA; d_gene: NA; v_gene: TRBV7-6; CDR3aa: CASSPPRVEGRGQETQYF; CDR3nt: TGTGCCAGCAGCCCCCCCCGAGTTGAGGGCAGGGGCCAAGAGACCCAGTACTTC
j_gene: TRBJ1-2; abundance: NA; d_gene: NA; v_gene: TRBV30; CDR3aa: CAWRPREVPGYTF; CDR3nt: TGTGCCTGGAGGCCAAGGGAGGTTCCTGGCTACACCTTC
j_gene: TRBJ2-5; abundance: NA; d_gene: NA; v_gene: TRBV10-3; CDR3aa: CATSDSQETQYF; CDR3nt: TGTGCCACGTCCGACAGCCAAGAGACCCAGTACTTC
j_gene: TRBJ1-1; abundance: NA; d_gene: TRBD1; v_gene: TRBV9; CDR3aa: CASSVDGTVNTEAFF; CDR3nt: TGTGCCAGCAGCGTAGACGGGACAGTGAACACTGAAGCTTTCTTT
j_gene: TRBJ2-1; abundance: few; d_gene: TRBD1; v_gene: TRBV4-1; CDR3aa: CASSQFVPGTGAYNEQFF; CDR3nt: TGCGCCAGCAGCCAATTCGTCCCCGGGACAGGCGCCTACAATGAGCAGTTCTTC
j_gene: TRBJ2-1; abundance: NA; d_gene: TRBD2; v_gene: TRBV29-1; CDR3aa: CSVEHWRGGINEQFF; CDR3nt: TGCAGCGTTGAGCACTGGCGGGGGGGCATCAATGAGCAGTTCTTC
j_gene: TRBJ1-2; abundance: NA; d_gene: TRBD1; v_gene: TRBV19; CDR3aa: CASSKRTAGTGDGYTF; CDR3nt: TGTGCCAGTAGTAAACGTACCGCCGGGACAGGGGACGGCTACACCTTC
j_gene: TRBJ2-5; abundance: once; d_gene: NA; v_gene: TRBV15; CDR3aa: CATSVGTAKETQYF; CDR3nt: TGTGCCACCAGCGTTGGGACGGCAAAAGAGACCCAGTACTTC
j_gene: TRBJ1-1; abundance: once; d_gene: NA; v_gene: TRBV28; CDR3aa: CASYDPRGTEAFF; CDR3nt: TGTGCCAGCTATGATCCCCGGGGGACTGAAGCTTTCTTT
j_gene: TRBJ2-7; abundance: few; d_gene: NA; v_gene: TRBV6-2/TRBV6-3; CDR3aa: CASSLDRPYEQYF; CDR3nt: TGTGCCAGCAGCCTGGACAGACCCTACGAGCAGTACTTC
j_gene: TRBJ2-7; abundance: NA; d_gene: TRBD2; v_gene: TRBV4-1; CDR3aa: CASSRGTSGKYEQYF; CDR3nt: TGCGCCAGCAGTCGCGGGACTAGCGGGAAGTACGAGCAGTACTTC
j_gene: TRBJ2-3; abundance: NA; d_gene: NA; v_gene: TRBV4-2; CDR3aa: CASSQGGAGEDTQYF; CDR3nt: TGTGCCAGCAGCCAAGGGGGGGCGGGAGAGGATACGCAGTATTTT
j_gene: TRBJ1-2; abundance: NA; d_gene: TRBD1; v_gene: TRBV10-2; CDR3aa: CASSGRGPLLVTF; CDR3nt: TGCGCCAGCAGTGGCAGGGGGCCCCTCCTGGTAACCTTC
j_gene: TRBJ2-1; abundance: NA; d_gene: TRBD2; v_gene: TRBV5-5; CDR3aa: CASSLGASGYNEQFF; CDR3nt: TGTGCCAGCAGCTTGGGTGCTAGCGGCTACAATGAGCAGTTCTTC
j_gene: TRBJ2-2; abundance: NA; d_gene: TRBD2; v_gene: TRBV4-1; CDR3aa: CASSQHGLAGANTGELFF; CDR3nt: TGCGCCAGCAGCCAACACGGACTAGCGGGAGCGAACACCGGGGAGCTGTTTTTT
j_gene: TRBJ2-1; abundance: NA; d_gene: TRBD2; v_gene: TRBV9; CDR3aa: CASSVREAYYNEQFF; CDR3nt: TGTGCCAGCAGCGTACGGGAGGCCTACTACAATGAGCAGTTCTTC
j_gene: TRBJ1-1; abundance: NA; d_gene: NA; v_gene: TRBV2; CDR3aa: CASSPRVNTEAFF; CDR3nt: TGTGCCAGCAGTCCCAGGGTGAACACTGAAGCTTTCTTT
j_gene: TRBJ1-1; abundance: NA; d_gene: TRBD1; v_gene: TRBV4-2; CDR3aa: CASSRGQESEAFF; CDR3nt: TGTGCCAGCAGTCGGGGACAGGAGAGTGAAGCTTTCTTT
j_gene: TRBJ2-7; abundance: few; d_gene: TRBD1; v_gene: TRBV9; CDR3aa: CASSAGTGGNEQYF; CDR3nt: TGTGCCAGCAGCGCCGGGACAGGGGGCAACGAGCAGTACTTC
j_gene: TRBJ1-1; abundance: NA; d_gene: TRBD1; v_gene: TRBV7-9; CDR3aa: CASSNRQGGEAFF; CDR3nt: TGTGCCAGCAGCAACCGACAGGGAGGGGAAGCTTTCTTT
j_gene: TRBJ2-5; abundance: NA; d_gene: NA; v_gene: TRBV5-6; CDR3aa: CASSLQMETQYF; CDR3nt: TGTGCCAGCAGCTTGCAGATGGAGACCCAGTACTTC
j_gene: TRBJ1-5; abundance: NA; d_gene: NA; v_gene: TRBV9; CDR3aa: CASSVGGPDNQPQHF; CDR3nt: TGTGCCAGCAGCGTTGGGGGGCCTGACAATCAGCCCCAGCATTTT
j_gene: TRBJ2-1; abundance: NA; d_gene: TRBD1; v_gene: TRBV18; CDR3aa: CASSPPGQGVANEQFF; CDR3nt: TGTGCCAGCTCACCACCCGGTCAGGGGGTGGCCAATGAGCAGTTCTTC
j_gene: TRBJ2-6; abundance: NA; d_gene: NA; v_gene: TRBV27; CDR3aa: CASSFQMTLQSSGANVLTF; CDR3nt: TGTGCCAGCAGTTTTCAGATGACGTTGCAGAGCTCTGGGGCCAACGTCCTGACTTTC
j_gene: TRBJ2-3; abundance: once; d_gene: TRBD1; v_gene: TRBV7-9; CDR3aa: CASSFGQGTDTQYF; CDR3nt: TGTGCCAGCAGCTTCGGACAGGGCACAGATACGCAGTATTTT
j_gene: TRBJ1-1; abundance: once; d_gene: NA; v_gene: TRBV13; CDR3aa: CASSTRQDAMNTEAFF; CDR3nt: TGTGCCAGCAGCACTCGACAGGACGCCATGAACACTGAAGCTTTCTTT
j_gene: TRBJ1-3; abundance: NA; d_gene: TRBD1; v_gene: TRBV7-6; CDR3aa: CASSREVPTPDRASSGNTIYF; CDR3nt: TGTGCCAGCAGCAGAGAGGTCCCGACGCCGGACAGGGCGAGCTCTGGAAACACCATATATTTT
j_gene: TRBJ2-1; abundance: NA; d_gene: NA; v_gene: TRBV5-1; CDR3aa: CASQTGDVSYNEQFF; CDR3nt: TGCGCCAGTCAGACAGGCGACGTCTCCTACAATGAGCAGTTCTTC
j_gene: TRBJ1-1; abundance: NA; d_gene: TRBD1; v_gene: TRBV6-5; CDR3aa: CASIQEQGATEAFF; CDR3nt: TGTGCCAGCATTCAAGAACAGGGGGCAACTGAAGCTTTCTTT
j_gene: TRBJ2-3; abundance: NA; d_gene: NA; v_gene: TRBV18; CDR3aa: CASSPGLTDTQYF; CDR3nt: TGTGCCAGCTCCCCAGGACTCACAGATACGCAGTATTTT